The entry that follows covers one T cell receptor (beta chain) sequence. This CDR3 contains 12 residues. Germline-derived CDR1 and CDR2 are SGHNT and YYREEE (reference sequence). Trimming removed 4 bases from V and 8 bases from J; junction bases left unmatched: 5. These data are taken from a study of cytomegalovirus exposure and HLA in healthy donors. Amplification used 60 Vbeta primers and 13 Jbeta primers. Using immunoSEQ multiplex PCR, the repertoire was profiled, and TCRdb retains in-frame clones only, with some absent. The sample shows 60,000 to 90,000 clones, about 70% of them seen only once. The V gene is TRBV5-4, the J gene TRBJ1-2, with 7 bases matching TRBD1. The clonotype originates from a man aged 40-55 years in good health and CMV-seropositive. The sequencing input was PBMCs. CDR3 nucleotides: TGTGCCAGCAGCGGTCAGGGGGTCGGCTACACCTTC. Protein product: CASSGQGVGYTF.